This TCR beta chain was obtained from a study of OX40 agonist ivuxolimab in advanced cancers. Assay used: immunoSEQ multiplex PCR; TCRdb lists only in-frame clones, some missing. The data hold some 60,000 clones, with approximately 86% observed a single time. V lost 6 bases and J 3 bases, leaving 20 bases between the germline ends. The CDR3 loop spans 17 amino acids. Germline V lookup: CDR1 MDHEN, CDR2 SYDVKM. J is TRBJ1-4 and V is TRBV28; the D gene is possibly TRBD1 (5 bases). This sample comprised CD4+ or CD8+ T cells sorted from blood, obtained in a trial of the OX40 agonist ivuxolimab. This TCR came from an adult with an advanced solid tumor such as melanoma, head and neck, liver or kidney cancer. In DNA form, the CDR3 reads TGTGCCAGCAGCACAACCCAACTAGGGGTTGCTAATGAAAAACTGTTTTTT. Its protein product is CASSTTQLGVANEKLFF.